One sample yielded the 27 T cell receptor beta chains listed below, sequenced in a study of blood T cells in healthy people across ages. The second PCR ran roughly 7 to 12 cycles with a sample-barcoded 5' primer and J-beta primers. TCRdb used MiXCR to reprocess the 5' RACE reads, holding one entry per CDR3 protein. The sample yields some 560,000 distinct CDR3 sequences, 25% to 35% seen once. Separately, the same data were catalogued under a study of T cells of mothers and their children.

The sample consisted of blood. Every receptor here comes from a boy aged 2 to 10 in good health.

The V and J genes are TRBV7-2 and TRBJ2-1, with D uncertain. Trimming removed 5 bases from V and 6 bases from J, with 14 bases in between. Germline V gene sequence: CDR1 SGHTA, CDR2 FQGNSA. The CDR3 contains 14 residues. The CDR3 bases are TGTGCCAGCAGCCCCCGATCTCTCATCAATGAGCAGTTCTTC. Translation: CASSPRSLINEQFF. The entire variable domain, with the rest obtained from reference TRBV7-2 and TRBJ2-1, is as follows: GAGVSQSPSNKVTEKGKDVELRCDPISGHTALYWYRQSLGQGLEFLIYFQGNSAPDKSGLPSDRFSAERTGGSVSTLTIQRTQQEDSAVYLCASSPRSLINEQFFGPGTRLTVL.

The V and J genes are TRBV6-5 and TRBJ1-5; D is uncertain. Trimming left V 2 bases short and J 4 bases short, with 12 bases between. Looked up from germline, CDR1 is MNHEY and CDR2 is SVGAGI. The CDR3 runs 15 residues. The CDR3 spells CASSYSQYFNQPQHF. In DNA form, the CDR3 reads TGTGCCAGCAGTTACAGCCAGTATTTTAATCAGCCCCAGCATTTT.

There are many counts of this clonotype. The V call is TRBV6-6, the J call TRBJ2-5; 10 bases match TRBD1. Germline trimming cut 5 bases from V and 5 bases from J; bases unmatched to any gene: 5. The CDR3 extends over 14 amino acids. Germline lookup yields CDR1 MNHNY and CDR2 SVGAGI (reference sequence). CDR3: CASSRDRGSETQYF. DNA of the CDR3: TGTGCCAGCAGTCGGGACAGGGGATCGGAGACCCAGTACTTC.

This clonotype was seen only a few times. The rearrangement uses TRBV7-2 and TRBJ1-2; D possibly corresponds to TRBD1 (6 bases). In germline, CDR1 is SGHTA, CDR2 FQGNSA. This CDR3 comprises 13 residues. V gave up 5 bases and J gave up 8 bases, with 15 bases separating them. The CDR3: CASSPSGGDGYTF. CDR3 bases: TGTGCCAGCAGCCCGTCGGGGGGCGACGGCTACACCTTC.

This clonotype was picked up a small number of times. This chain links TRBV6-2 or TRBV6-3 with TRBJ1-4; the D gene is possibly TRBD1 (6 bases). This CDR3 comprises 15 residues. The V gene's germline CDR1 is MNHEY and CDR2 SVGEGT. The V and J ends lost 2 bases and 4 bases respectively, with 11 bases between them. The CDR3 is CASSYDGQLNEKLFF. The CDR3 nucleotides read TGTGCCAGCAGTTACGACGGACAGCTTAATGAAAAACTGTTTTTT.

This clonotype turned up a few times. This chain uses TRBV5-5 with TRBJ1-4, with D possibly being TRBD1 (5 bases). Germline CDR1 reads SGHKS; CDR2 reads YYEKEE (reference sequence). Trimming took off 3 bases at V and 5 bases at J, with 14 bases between the two ends. This CDR3 has 15 amino acids. The CDR3 bases are TGTGCCAGCAGCTGGTGGGGGGACGGGAATGAAAAACTGTTTTTT. It yields the protein CASSWWGDGNEKLFF.

In its sample, this clonotype was seen a few times. V and J are TRBV20-1 and TRBJ2-5, with D unresolved. Germline V gene sequence: CDR1 DFQATT, CDR2 SNEGSKA (reference sequence). Trimming removed 5 bases at V and 5 bases at J, with 12 bases between. This CDR3 comprises 12 residues. CDR3 in amino acids: CSAASSGETQYF. The CDR3 bases are TGCAGTGCTGCGAGTAGTGGCGAGACCCAGTACTTC.

The CDR3, as DNA: TGTGCCAGCAGTGGCGGACTAGTCGATGAGCAGTTCTTC. Its protein is CASSGGLVDEQFF. The V and J genes are TRBV6-5 and TRBJ2-1; 7 nucleotides line up with TRBD2. Germline V lookup: CDR1 MNHEY, CDR2 SVGAGI. The J segment lost 8 bases and the V segment lost 5 bases, leaving 6 bases of the junction unmatched. There are 13 residues in the CDR3.

CDR3 DNA: TGTGCCAGCAGCTTAGGGGACAGGGGTAACACTGAAGCTTTCTTT. Translating it yields CASSLGDRGNTEAFF. The rearrangement links TRBV7-8 to TRBJ1-1, with TRBD1 identical over 10 bases. The germline V gene encodes CDR1 SGHVS and CDR2 FQNEAQ. The CDR3 runs to 15 residues. V was clipped by 1 base and J by 2 bases; unmatched bases: 1.

The V call is TRBV10-3, the J call TRBJ1-5; the D gene is possibly TRBD1 (6 bases). Trimming left V 4 bases short and J 4 bases short, with 8 bases between. CDR3 length: 13 amino acids. Per germline, CDR1 ENHRY and CDR2 SYGVKD. The CDR3: CAISGQVNQPQHF. CDR3 nucleotides: TGTGCCATCAGTGGACAGGTGAATCAGCCCCAGCATTTT.

This rearrangement joins TRBV27 to TRBJ1-3; TRBD1 matches at 10 bases. CDR1 and CDR2 (germline): MNHEY, SMNVEV (reference sequence). V shed 4 bases, J shed 0 bases, and the junction held 6 bases outside the gene matches. CDR3 length equals 17 residues. CDR3 residues: CASSSTDRGISGNTIYF. In DNA form, the CDR3 reads TGTGCCAGCAGTTCAACGGACAGGGGGATCTCTGGAAACACCATATATTTT.

A few counts support this clonotype. The rearrangement uses TRBV9 and TRBJ2-1, with 10 bases lining up with TRBD2. The CDR3 runs to 16 residues. V trimming: 4 bases; J trimming: 3 bases; junction bases outside the gene matches: 7. CDR1 SGDLS and CDR2 YYNGEE come from the germline V gene. CDR3 protein: CASSPRVAGGYNEQFF. The CDR3 DNA reads as TGTGCCAGCAGCCCCAGGGTAGCGGGGGGCTACAATGAGCAGTTCTTC.

The chain joins TRBV29-1 to TRBJ1-2; D is ambiguous. The CDR3 spans 11 residues. Trimming cost V 8 bases and J 8 bases, with 15 bases left between them. The V gene's germline CDR1 is SQVTM and CDR2 ANQGSEA. CDR3 region: CSCGVFRGYTF. The CDR3 DNA is TGCAGCTGTGGGGTTTTCCGCGGCTACACCTTC. The full variable domain, with the rest looked up from reference TRBV29-1 and TRBJ1-2, is SAVISQKPSRDICQRGTSLTIQCQVDSQVTMMFWYRQQPGQSLTLIATANQGSEATYESGFVIDKFPISRPNLTFSTLTVSNMSPEDSSIYLCSCGVFRGYTFGSGTRLTVV.

The chain has TRBV30 and TRBJ1-2, with D maybe TRBD1 (5 bases). V lost 3 bases and J lost 8, with 13 bases in between. The CDR3 spans 12 residues. Germline V gene sequence: CDR1 GTSNPN, CDR2 SVGIG (reference sequence). Written as DNA, the CDR3 is TGTGCCTGGAGGTCAGGGCAATGGGGCTACACCTTC. Its translation: CAWRSGQWGYTF.

This clonotype has just a few counts. The rearrangement links TRBV6-6 to TRBJ2-2; 8 bases fit TRBD2. The CDR3 spans 14 residues. The V segment lost 10 bases and the J segment 0 bases; nucleotides outside the gene matches: 4. The germline gives CDR1 MNHNY, CDR2 SVGAGI (reference sequence). The CDR3 region has the DNA TGTGCCACCCGGGGGGGAGCGAACACCGGGGAGCTGTTTTTT. As protein: CATRGGANTGELFF.

The V gene is TRBV29-1, the J gene TRBJ2-7; D possibly corresponds to TRBD1 (6 bases). Trimming took 2 bases from V and 2 from J, leaving 19 bases between them. The germline CDR1 and CDR2 sequences are SQVTM and ANQGSEA. The CDR3 is 16 amino acids. The CDR3 region has the DNA TGCAGCGTTGAACCGACAGGCCTTAACGGGGCCTACGAGCAGTACTTC. This codes for CSVEPTGLNGAYEQYF.

About this clonotype itself: One end of the junction fails to match germline, which may point to a read error. This chain joins TRBV5-1 and TRBJ2-7, with D perhaps TRBD1 (5 bases). The CDR3 is 15 residues long. Germline V gene sequence: CDR1 SGHRS, CDR2 YFSETQ. CDR3 sequence reads: CASSPFRQSPYEQYF. The CDR3 nucleotides are TGTGCCAGCAGCCCTTTCCGACAGTCTCCCTACGAGCAGTACTTC. The whole variable domain, remainder taken from reference TRBV5-1 and TRBJ2-7, is KAGVTQTPRYLIKTRGQQVTLSCSPISGHRSVSWYQQTPGQGLQFLFEYFSETQRNKGNFPGRFSGRQFSNSRSEMNVSTLELGDSALYLCASSPFRQSPYEQYFGPGTRLTVT.

The chain links TRBV12-3 or TRBV12-4 to TRBJ2-5, with D perhaps matching TRBD2 (7 bases). TRBJ2-1 explains the end of the DNA better; the J call may be wrong. The CDR3 length is 15 residues. The CDR3 nucleotides read TGTGCCAGCAGTTTAGGGGGGGGGCTTAAGGGGGAGCAGTTCTTC. Translated, it gives CASSLGGGLKGEQFF.

This clonotype was seen a handful of times. The chain employs TRBV10-3 and TRBJ2-5; D remains ambiguous. The germline V and J ends were trimmed by 0 bases and 5 bases, with 7 bases remaining between them. CDR3 length: 13 amino acids. CDR1 and CDR2 (germline): ENHRY, SYGVKD. DNA for the CDR3: TGTGCCATCAGTGAGTCGAATAGCGAGACCCAGTACTTC. Translated: CAISESNSETQYF.

V usage is TRBV7-2 and J usage is TRBJ2-4; 9 bases map to TRBD2. The CDR3 loop spans 14 amino acids. Germline lookup yields CDR1 SGHTA and CDR2 FQGNSA. With 5 bases clipped from V and 9 bases from J, the junction kept 8 bases outside the gene matches. CDR3 coding DNA: TGTGCCAGCAGCCCCCTAGCGGGACCGGGCATTCAGTACTTC. This gives the protein CASSPLAGPGIQYF. Full variable domain (missing parts from reference TRBV7-2 and TRBJ2-4): GAGVSQSPSNKVTEKGKDVELRCDPISGHTALYWYRQSLGQGLEFLIYFQGNSAPDKSGLPSDRFSAERTGGSVSTLTIQRTQQEDSAVYLCASSPLAGPGIQYFGAGTRLSVL.

This chain connects TRBV7-2 to TRBJ2-7; D gene ambiguous. The CDR3 extends over 13 amino acids. Trimming took off 5 bases at V and 1 base at J, with 9 bases between the two ends. Germline CDR1 SGHTA, CDR2 FQGNSA. The CDR3 DNA reads as TGTGCCAGCAGCCAGGACCATTCCTACGAGCAGTACTTC. Its protein is CASSQDHSYEQYF.

This clonotype showed up just a few times. The V gene is TRBV11-2, the J gene TRBJ2-4; D is unresolved. Per the germline V gene, CDR1 is SGHAT and CDR2 is FQNNGV. The CDR3 spans 16 residues. V lost 3 bases and J lost 0, with 12 bases in between. The CDR3: CASSLNWVGAKNIQYF. CDR3 sequence (DNA): TGTGCCAGCAGCTTGAATTGGGTAGGAGCCAAAAACATTCAGTACTTC. The full variable domain, with the rest looked up from reference TRBV11-2 and TRBJ2-4, is EAGVAQSPRYKIIEKRQSVAFWCNPISGHATLYWYQQILGQGPKLLIQFQNNGVVDDSQLPKDRFSAERLKGVDSTLKIQPAKLEDSAVYLCASSLNWVGAKNIQYFGAGTRLSVL.

The CDR3 loop is CASSSIPLLRTDSYEQYF. The CDR3 region has the DNA TGTGCCAGCAGTTCCATACCTCTCCTTCGGACAGACTCCTACGAGCAGTACTTC. V and J are TRBV7-9 and TRBJ2-7; D perhaps matches TRBD1 (6 bases). Germline assignment: CDR1 SEHNR and CDR2 FQNEAQ (reference sequence). V was shortened by 6 bases and J by 0 bases, with 24 bases between the two germline ends. This CDR3 contains 18 residues. Full variable domain (remainder filled in from reference TRBV7-9 and TRBJ2-7): DTGVSQNPRHKITKRGQNVTFRCDPISEHNRLYWYRQTLGQGPEFLTYFQNEAQLEKSRLLSDRFSAERPKGSFSTLEIQRTEQGDSAMYLCASSSIPLLRTDSYEQYFGPGTRLTVT.

This clonotype appeared a few times. One end of the junction fails to match germline, which may point to a read error. The chain carries TRBV6-6 and TRBJ2-5; D call uncertain. CDR3 length: 13 residues. Germline CDR1 is MNHNY and CDR2 is SVGAGI (reference sequence). CDR3 residues: CASSYSKPGRRDF. CDR3 nucleotide sequence: TGTGCCAGCAGTTACTCGAAGCCTGGACGTCGGGACTTC.

This clonotype was counted only a few times. The V and J genes are TRBV29-1 and TRBJ1-1; possibly TRBD1 for D (5 bases). Germline V CDR1 and CDR2: SQVTM, ANQGSEA. CDR3 size: 13 residues. The V end was cut by 6 bases, the J end by 2 bases, with 13 bases between. In nucleotides, the CDR3 is TGCAGCGTCGGGGACCGAGGTAACACTGAAGCTTTCTTT. Residues: CSVGDRGNTEAFF.

The V call is TRBV9, the J call TRBJ1-5; unclear D gene. Germline values: CDR1 SGDLS, CDR2 YYNGEE. The ends were cut back, 5 bases at V and 4 bases at J, with 7 bases in the middle. The CDR3 runs 12 residues. The DNA of the CDR3 is TGTGCCAGCAGGGACCTTAATCAGCCCCAGCATTTT. Amino acids: CASRDLNQPQHF.

The table lists this clonotype with a count of one. The chain combines TRBV7-2 with TRBJ2-5, with 12 bases that match TRBD2. The V and J ends lost 0 bases and 5 bases, in that order; junction bases with no gene match: 4. The germline CDR1 and CDR2 sequences are SGHTA and FQGNSA. The CDR3 covers 16 residues. The CDR3 reads CASSLADLAGGETQYF. The CDR3 coding sequence is TGTGCCAGCAGCTTAGCCGACCTAGCGGGAGGGGAGACCCAGTACTTC.